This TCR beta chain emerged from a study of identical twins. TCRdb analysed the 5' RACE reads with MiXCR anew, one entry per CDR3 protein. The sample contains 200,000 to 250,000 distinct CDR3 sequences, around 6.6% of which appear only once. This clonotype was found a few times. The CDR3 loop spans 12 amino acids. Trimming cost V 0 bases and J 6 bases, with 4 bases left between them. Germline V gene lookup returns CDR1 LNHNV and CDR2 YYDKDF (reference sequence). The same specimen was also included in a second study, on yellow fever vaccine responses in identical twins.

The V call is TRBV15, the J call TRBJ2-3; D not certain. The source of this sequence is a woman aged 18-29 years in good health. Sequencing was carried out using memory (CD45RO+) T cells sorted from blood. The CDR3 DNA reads TGTGCCACCAGCAGAGATGTTGATACGCAGTATTTT. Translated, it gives CATSRDVDTQYF.